This record concerns one T cell receptor beta chain sequence. Antigen: not known. The data are from a study of OX40 agonist ivuxolimab in advanced cancers. Whole-study context: Age averaged about 62 years (range about 23 to 80), and approximately 80% were male.

Study-wide results and limits: The study observed clonal expansion of CD4+ and CD8+ blood T cells by week 6 at 0.1 to 3.0 mg/kg.

Method: immunoSEQ multiplex PCR; TCRdb's copy keeps in-frame clones and lacks some. The data hold roughly 70,000 clones, with 70% to 90% observed a single time. Source: CD4+ or CD8+ T cells sorted from blood, taken in a trial of the OX40 agonist ivuxolimab. This receptor was identified in an adult with an advanced solid tumor such as melanoma, head and neck, liver or kidney cancer.

CDR3 nucleotide sequence: TGCGCCAGCAATCCATCGGGGGACACAGATACGCAGTATTTT. Translation: CASNPSGDTDTQYF. V gene TRBV10-2 combines with J gene TRBJ2-3; D is perhaps TRBD2 (6 bases). Trimming shortened V by 7 bases and J by 2 bases, and 13 bases separated the two germline ends. This CDR3 is built from 14 residues. Looked up from germline, CDR1 is WSHSY and CDR2 is SAAADI.